This TCR beta chain is from a study of blood T cell repertoires in COVID-19. Study context: Either two negative PCRs, clearance, or symptom resolution qualified Cohort 3 donors as recovered.

Participants spanned ages roughly 18 to 95 years and resided in about two dozen US areas. Under the authors' procedure: By means of reference gene primer amplification, nucleated cell counts were estimated. Method: immunoSEQ multiplex PCR; TCRdb's copy keeps in-frame clones and lacks some. V and J calls plus clone size are reproduced from that table; the DNA served to infer D and trimming. Of roughly 340,000 clones in the sample, 87% were seen once. Trimming cost V 5 bases and J 6 bases; bases outside gene matches: 11. Germline V gene sequence: CDR1 MNHEY, CDR2 SMNVEV (reference sequence). The CDR3 has 15 amino acids.

This chain uses TRBV27 with TRBJ2-5, with 8 bases identical to TRBD1. This receptor was identified in a middle-aged man in a cohort exposed to, infected with or recovered from COVID-19 (not recorded which). Sequenced: PBMCs or T cells enriched from blood (not recorded which). DNA of the CDR3: TGTGCCAGCAGTCTACGGACAGGGCTAAAGAAGACCCAGTACTTC. It yields the protein CASSLRTGLKKTQYF.